This entry lists 21 T cell receptor beta chains sequenced from one sample in a study of blood T cell repertoires in COVID-19 (dated by TCRdb to 2018 to 2020). Library preparation employed the immunoSEQ multiplex PCR assay. Drawn from immuneACCESS, this table holds only the in-frame rearrangements with V and J called that TCRdb kept. Clones are partly lost; checked studies trace under half to an unresolved V gene and leave the rest unexplained. Present in this sample are about 46,000 clones, 83% of which were seen just once. The biggest ten clones account for 6% to 7.5% of the sample. Source material: peripheral blood. These receptors were obtained from a man between 60 and 75 years old with active COVID-19.

V gene TRBV3-1 (or the pseudogene TRBV3-2) combines with J gene TRBJ1-2; tentative D call: TRBD1 (6 bases). CDR3 length: 16 residues. Trimming cost V 4 bases and J 8 bases, with 23 bases left between them. Germline V gene lookup returns CDR1 LGHDT and CDR2 YNNKEL (reference sequence). The CDR3 DNA reads as TGTGCCAGCAGCCGAGTCCGACAGGACGGCCGGGGAGGCTACACCTTC. It encodes CASSRVRQDGRGGYTF.

The chain couples TRBV11-2 to TRBJ1-2; 9 nucleotides agree with TRBD1. CDR3 length: 14 amino acids. J lost 3 bases, V lost 5 bases, and 4 bases had no gene match. CDR1 SGHAT and CDR2 FQNNGV come from the germline V gene. The CDR3, as DNA: TGTGCCAGCAGCCCCGGACAGGGGTACTATGGCTACACCTTC. It codes for CASSPGQGYYGYTF.

V gene TRBV21-1 combines with J gene TRBJ2-4; TRBD1 reflects the table's D call only, with no check against the DNA. TRBV21-1 is assigned pseudogene status. The CDR3 extends over 16 amino acids. The CDR3 is CASSKRAGKSQNIQYF. The DNA of the CDR3 is TGTGCCAGCAGCAAACGCGCAGGGAAGTCGCAAAACATTCAGTACTTC.

This clone was counted once. The chain uses TRBV9 and TRBJ2-1; the D is unclear. Germline lookup yields CDR1 SGDLS and CDR2 YYNGEE. Trimming removed 2 bases at V and 8 bases at J, with 14 bases between. The CDR3 spans 14 residues. The CDR3: CASSVAGGIDEQFF. CDR3 sequence (DNA): TGTGCCAGCAGCGTTGCAGGTGGTATAGATGAGCAGTTCTTC.

This clone counts as medium-sized. V and J are TRBV7-9 and TRBJ1-4, with a possible D match to TRBD1 (6 bases). Germline CDR1 reads SEHNR; CDR2 reads FQNEAQ (reference sequence). The CDR3 length is 16 residues. V lost 4 bases and J 15 bases, leaving 27 bases between the germline ends. CDR3 residues: CASSSTNSGGPKVVFF. In DNA form, the CDR3 reads TGTGCCAGCAGCTCGACCAACAGCGGGGGGCCCAAGGTGGTGTTTTTT. The full variable domain, completed using reference TRBV7-9 and TRBJ1-4, is DTGVSQNPRHKITKRGQNVTFRCDPISEHNRLYWYRQTLGQGPEFLTYFQNEAQLEKSRLLSDRFSAERPKGSFSTLEIQRTEQGDSAMYLCASSSTNSGGPKVVFFGSGTQLSVL.

This rearrangement joins TRBV28 to TRBJ2-7; D might be TRBD2 (6 bases). Germline CDR1 MDHEN, CDR2 SYDVKM. The CDR3 covers 12 residues. The V gene lost 4 bases and the J gene lost 9 bases, with 13 bases spanning the gap. The CDR3 region is CASSSGEGAQYF. CDR3 nucleotide sequence: TGTGCCAGCAGTTCGGGGGAAGGCGCGCAGTACTTC. The variable domain in full, with the rest retrieved from reference TRBV28 and TRBJ2-7, is DVKVTQSSRYLVKRTGEKVFLECVQDMDHENMFWYRQDPGLGLRLIYFSYDVKMKEKGDIPEGYSVSREKKERFSLILESASTNQTSMYLCASSSGEGAQYFGPGTRLTVT.

The chain carries TRBV4-3 and TRBJ2-3; 12 nucleotides line up with TRBD2. The CDR3 consists of 18 residues. Germline loops: CDR1 LGHNA, CDR2 YSLEER. V was clipped by 0 bases and J by 2 bases; unmatched bases: 6. CDR3 in DNA: TGCGCCAGCAGCCAAGAATTTTGGACTAGCGGGGCCACAGATACGCAGTATTTT. Its protein product is CASSQEFWTSGATDTQYF.

The chain recombines TRBV6-2 or TRBV6-3 with TRBJ2-3; no firm D call. V lost 4 bases and J 6 bases, leaving 14 bases between the germline ends. The CDR3 is 14 amino acids. The germline V gene encodes CDR1 MNHEY and CDR2 SVGEGT. The CDR3 coding sequence is TGTGCCAGCAGTTCTCTTTTCGCCCAGGATACGCAGTATTTT. Translating gives CASSSLFAQDTQYF.

The V gene is TRBV18, the J gene TRBJ2-1; 11 bases agree with TRBD1. This CDR3 is built from 16 residues. Trimming removed 0 bases from V and 10 bases from J; junction bases left unmatched: 8. Germline CDR1 KGHSH, CDR2 LQKENI. The CDR3 here is CASSPPIGQGAVEQFF. The CDR3 region has the DNA TGTGCCAGCTCACCACCTATTGGACAGGGGGCAGTCGAGCAGTTCTTC.

This clone was counted a few times. This chain links TRBV4-1 with TRBJ1-2, with D possibly TRBD1 on 5 matching bases. Per germline, CDR1 MGHRA and CDR2 YSYEKL. Trimming stripped 0 bases from V and 4 bases from J, with 9 bases between. The CDR3 is 14 residues long. This CDR3 is CASSQDRGRYGYTF. The CDR3 DNA is TGCGCCAGCAGCCAAGATAGGGGCCGCTATGGCTACACCTTC.

CDR3 sequence (DNA): TGTGCCAGCAGTTTATATGGCAGTTCGAACACTGAAGCTTTCTTT. This translates into CASSLYGSSNTEAFF. The gene calls are TRBV27 and TRBJ1-1; no reliable D call. Germline CDR1 is MNHEY and CDR2 is SMNVEV (reference sequence). V gave up 1 base and J gave up 1 base, with 10 bases separating them. The CDR3 length is 15 residues.

This rearrangement joins TRBV7-9 to TRBJ1-2, with 7 bases lining up with TRBD1. The ends lost 5 bases at V and 3 bases at J; junction bases unmatched: 9. This CDR3 contains 15 residues. Per germline, CDR1 SEHNR and CDR2 FQNEAQ (reference sequence). CDR3 DNA sequence: TGTGCCAGCAGCCGAGAACAGGGGCTTCACTATGGCTACACCTTC. This gives the protein CASSREQGLHYGYTF.

The rearrangement uses TRBV11-2 and TRBJ2-1; 8 positions match TRBD2. Germline V lookup: CDR1 SGHAT, CDR2 FQNNGV. After removal of 1 base from V and 7 bases from J, the junction contained 9 bases not matched to a gene. CDR3 length: 16 amino acids. The CDR3 sequence is CASSLGSAGGRNEQFF. Written as DNA, the CDR3 is TGTGCCAGCAGCTTAGGCTCCGCGGGGGGAAGGAATGAGCAGTTCTTC.

This chain joins TRBV6-2 or TRBV6-3 and TRBJ2-7, with TRBD2 matching 8 bases. The V and J ends lost 4 bases and 5 bases, in that order; junction bases with no gene match: 7. Germline V gives CDR1 MNHEY, CDR2 SVGEGT. CDR3 size: 14 residues. CDR3 DNA sequence: TGTGCCAGCAGTTTGAGCGGGGGATCTCACGAGCAGTACTTC. It yields the protein CASSLSGGSHEQYF.

The chain combines TRBV28 with TRBJ2-2, with TRBD1 matching over 7 bases. Germline loops: CDR1 MDHEN, CDR2 SYDVKM. Germline trimming cut 6 bases from V and 7 bases from J; bases unmatched to any gene: 11. The CDR3 is 15 amino acids. DNA of the CDR3: TGTGCCAGCAGCCCAGGGGGATCTATTGTCGGGGAGCTGTTTTTT. Translating it yields CASSPGGSIVGELFF.

The chain recombines TRBV2 with TRBJ1-4; 11 bases line up with TRBD1. Trimming took 6 bases from V and 7 from J; bases not matched to a gene: 7. This CDR3 contains 15 residues. CDR1 SNHLY and CDR2 FYNNEI come from the germline V gene. The CDR3 bases are TGTGCCAGCAGCGCCACCGGGACAGGGGGTGAAAAACTGTTTTTT. Translated: CASSATGTGGEKLFF.

Only one count was recorded for this clone. This chain links TRBV11-2 with TRBJ2-5; no reliable D call. V lost 8 bases and J 2 bases, leaving 12 bases between the germline ends. Germline CDR1 is SGHAT and CDR2 is FQNNGV. The CDR3 sequence is 13 residues long. The CDR3 here is CASAAAGQETQYF. In nucleotides, the CDR3 is TGTGCCAGCGCCGCCGCAGGACAAGAGACCCAGTACTTC.

V usage is TRBV2 and J usage is TRBJ2-5; the D gene is possibly TRBD1 (6 bases). Trimming shortened V by 11 bases and J by 5 bases, and 21 bases separated the two germline ends. Germline assignment: CDR1 SNHLY and CDR2 FYNNEI. The CDR3 sequence is 14 residues long. In nucleotides, the CDR3 is TGTGCCGGTCGGGGCCCTCCGAGGGGGGAGACCCAGTACTTC. Its protein is CAGRGPPRGETQYF. The variable domain in full, with the rest retrieved from reference TRBV2 and TRBJ2-5, is EPEVTQTPSHQVTQMGQEVILRCVPISNHLYFYWYRQILGQKVEFLVSFYNNEISEKSEIFDDQFSVERPDGSNFTLKIRSTKLEDSAMYFCAGRGPPRGETQYFGPGTRLLVL.

The CDR3 DNA reads as TGTGCCAGCAGTTCCTTGCCGGAGACCAAAAACATTCAGTACTTC. Protein: CASSSLPETKNIQYF. This chain connects TRBV6-6 to TRBJ2-4; D not resolved. The germline V gene has CDR1 MNHNY and CDR2 SVGAGI (reference sequence). This CDR3 contains 15 residues. V lost 4 bases and J lost 2, with 12 bases in between.

The chain employs TRBV28 and TRBJ1-5, with D possibly matching TRBD1 (5 bases). Germline V gene sequence: CDR1 MDHEN, CDR2 SYDVKM. Between the trimmed V and J ends, which lost 8 bases and 7 bases, there was a span of 15 bases. The CDR3 consists of 13 residues. CDR3 nucleotide sequence: TGTGCCAGCGGGGGGGGAATTGGCCAGCCCCAGCATTTT. Translating gives CASGGGIGQPQHF.

This rearrangement joins TRBV7-2 to TRBJ2-7, with 8 bases fitting TRBD2. With V trimmed by 5 bases and J by 3 bases, 9 bases remained unmatched. CDR1 SGHTA and CDR2 FQGNSA come from the germline V gene. The CDR3 runs to 15 residues. The CDR3 coding sequence is TGTGCCAGCAGCCACGCGGGGGGAAATAGCTACGAGCAGTACTTC. It yields the protein CASSHAGGNSYEQYF.